This entry describes one T cell receptor beta chain. Trimming removed 5 bases at V and 5 bases at J, with 15 bases between. The CDR3 consists of 14 residues. Germline CDR1 MGHDK, CDR2 SYGVNS. The sample comes from a study of technical replicates of blood from a few donors. Libraries were prepared by immunoSEQ multiplex PCR; TCRdb keeps only in-frame clonotypes and omits some of them. This table has 87,000 or so clones, about 95% appearing once. Source material: T cells isolated from PBMCs. This sequence originates from a human donor in good health. The chain carries TRBV25-1 and TRBJ2-5; D might be TRBD2 (5 bases). The CDR3 DNA follows: TGTGCCAGCAGTCCTCAGGAGGTTGAGGAGACCCAGTACTTC. Its translation is CASSPQEVEETQYF. Variable domain in full (rest from reference TRBV25-1 and TRBJ2-5): EADIYQTPRYLVIGTGKKITLECSQTMGHDKMYWYQQDPGMELHLIHYSYGVNSTEKGDLSSESTVSRIRTEHFPLTLESARPSHTSQYLCASSPQEVEETQYFGPGTRLLVL.